This T cell receptor beta chain was identified in a study of blood T cells in healthy people across ages. It was with a sample-barcoded 5' primer and a J-beta primer mix that a second PCR of roughly 7 to 12 cycles was run. TCRdb processed the 5' RACE reads anew with MiXCR; each CDR3 protein has one entry. The sample lists approximately 730,000 distinct CDR3 sequences; approximately 53% were seen once. Healthy individuals of Caucasian origin from Russia, aged 6 to 90, served as donors. The V gene's germline CDR1 is LGHNA and CDR2 YNFKEQ. This CDR3 contains 16 residues. This chain joins TRBV4-2 and TRBJ2-4; D is perhaps TRBD1 or TRBD2 (5 bases each). The DNA matches TRBJ2-7 better at its end, which makes the J call doubtful. This TCR was sampled from an elderly man in good health. Material: blood. CDR3 sequence: CASSLFEGSGSYEQYF. The DNA of the CDR3 is TGTGCCAGCAGCCTCTTCGAGGGGTCGGGCTCCTACGAGCAGTACTTC.